This T cell receptor beta chain was observed in a study of CD8 T cells in Susac syndrome. Germline V gives CDR1 MNHEY, CDR2 SVGEGT. With 2 bases removed from V and 0 bases from J, the gap between germline ends came to 14 bases. The CDR3 is 17 amino acids. RNA, at about 0.5 to 1 ug, was reverse transcribed with random hexamers. TCRdb analysed the immunoSEQ multiplex PCR reads with MiXCR anew, one entry per CDR3 protein. Here the sample spans approximately 90,000 distinct CDR3 sequences, just under 95% being singletons. Sequencing used CD8+ T cells from PBMCs. The chain recombines TRBV6-2 or TRBV6-3 with TRBJ2-4; D is uncertain. This receptor was obtained from a human donor in good health. DNA of the CDR3: TGTGCCAGCAGTTACGAGGCAGGATCACTAGCCAAAAACATTCAGTACTTC. Its protein is CASSYEAGSLAKNIQYF.